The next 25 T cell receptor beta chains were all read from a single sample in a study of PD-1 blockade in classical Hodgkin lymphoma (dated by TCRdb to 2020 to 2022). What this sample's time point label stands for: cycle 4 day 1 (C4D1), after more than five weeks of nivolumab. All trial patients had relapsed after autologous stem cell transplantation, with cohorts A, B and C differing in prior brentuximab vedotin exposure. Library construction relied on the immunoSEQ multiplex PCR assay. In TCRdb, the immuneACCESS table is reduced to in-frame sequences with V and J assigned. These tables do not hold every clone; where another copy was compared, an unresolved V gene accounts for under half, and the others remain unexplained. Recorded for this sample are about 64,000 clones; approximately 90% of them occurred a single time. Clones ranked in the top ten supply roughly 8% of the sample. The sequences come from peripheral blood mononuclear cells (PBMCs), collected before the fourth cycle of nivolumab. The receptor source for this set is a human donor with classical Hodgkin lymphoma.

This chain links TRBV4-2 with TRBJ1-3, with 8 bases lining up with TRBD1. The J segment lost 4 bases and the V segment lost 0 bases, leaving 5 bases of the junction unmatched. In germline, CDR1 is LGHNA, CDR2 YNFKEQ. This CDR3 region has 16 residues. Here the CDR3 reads CASSQDQGATGNTIYF. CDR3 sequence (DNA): TGTGCCAGCAGCCAAGATCAGGGGGCAACAGGAAACACCATATATTTT.

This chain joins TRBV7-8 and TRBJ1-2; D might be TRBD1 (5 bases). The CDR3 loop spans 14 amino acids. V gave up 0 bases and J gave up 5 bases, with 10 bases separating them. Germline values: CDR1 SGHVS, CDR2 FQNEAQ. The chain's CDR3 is CASSLARDRYGYTF. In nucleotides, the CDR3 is TGTGCCAGCAGCTTAGCGCGGGACCGATATGGCTACACCTTC.

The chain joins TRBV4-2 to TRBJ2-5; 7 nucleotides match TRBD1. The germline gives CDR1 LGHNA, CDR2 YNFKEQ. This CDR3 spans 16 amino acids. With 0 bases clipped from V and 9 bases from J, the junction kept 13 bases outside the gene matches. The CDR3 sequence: CASSQEATGAGKAQYF. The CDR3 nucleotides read TGTGCCAGCAGCCAAGAGGCCACAGGGGCCGGAAAGGCCCAGTACTTC.

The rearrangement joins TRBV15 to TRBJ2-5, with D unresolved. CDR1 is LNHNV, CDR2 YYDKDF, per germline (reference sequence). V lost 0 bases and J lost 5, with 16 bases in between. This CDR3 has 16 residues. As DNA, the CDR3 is TGTGCCACCAGCAGAGATATCACAACTCGAGTGGAGACCCAGTACTTC. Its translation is CATSRDITTRVETQYF.

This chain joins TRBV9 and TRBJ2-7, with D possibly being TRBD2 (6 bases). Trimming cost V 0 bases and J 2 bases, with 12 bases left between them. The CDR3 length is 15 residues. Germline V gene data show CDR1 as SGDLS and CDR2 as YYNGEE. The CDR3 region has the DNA TGTGCCAGCAGCGTAGGGAGTGGGACTGCCTACGAGCAGTACTTC. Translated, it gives CASSVGSGTAYEQYF.

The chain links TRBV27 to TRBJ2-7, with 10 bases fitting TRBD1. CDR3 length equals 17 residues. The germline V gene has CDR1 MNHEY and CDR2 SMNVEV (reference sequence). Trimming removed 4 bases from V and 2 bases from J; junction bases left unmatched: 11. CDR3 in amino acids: CASSSKNPGTGAYEQYF. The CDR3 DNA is TGTGCCAGCAGTTCTAAAAACCCCGGGACAGGGGCCTACGAGCAGTACTTC.

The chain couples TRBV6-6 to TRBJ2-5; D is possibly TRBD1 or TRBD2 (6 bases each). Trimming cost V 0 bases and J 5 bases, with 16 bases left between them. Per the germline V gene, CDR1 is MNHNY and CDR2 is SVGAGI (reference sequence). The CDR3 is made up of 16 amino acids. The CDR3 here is CASSYSRTERVETQYF. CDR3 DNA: TGTGCCAGCAGTTACTCGAGGACAGAGCGGGTTGAGACCCAGTACTTC.

The CDR3 loop reads CASRRQETTTEAFF. CDR3 DNA: TGTGCCAGCAGACGTCAGGAGACAACCACTGAAGCTTTCTTT. The rearrangement links TRBV2 to TRBJ1-1; D not resolved. V gave up 6 bases and J gave up 4 bases, with 15 bases separating them. The CDR3 length is 14 residues. CDR1 is SNHLY and CDR2 is FYNNEI in the germline V gene.

CDR3 loop: CASSPGAGASTDTQYF. CDR3 DNA: TGTGCCAGCAGCCCCGGAGCGGGGGCGAGCACAGATACGCAGTATTTT. The rearrangement joins TRBV28 to TRBJ2-3; 8 bases agree with TRBD2. The CDR3 totals 16 residues. Germline V gene sequence: CDR1 MDHEN, CDR2 SYDVKM. V shed 6 bases, J shed 0 bases, and the junction held 8 bases outside the gene matches.

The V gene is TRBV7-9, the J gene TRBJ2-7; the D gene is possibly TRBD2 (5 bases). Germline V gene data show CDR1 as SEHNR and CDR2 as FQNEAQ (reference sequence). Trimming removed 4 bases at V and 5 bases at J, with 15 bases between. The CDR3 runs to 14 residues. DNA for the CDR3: TGTGCCAGCAGCTATAGAGGGATGACGGACGAGCAGTACTTC. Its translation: CASSYRGMTDEQYF.

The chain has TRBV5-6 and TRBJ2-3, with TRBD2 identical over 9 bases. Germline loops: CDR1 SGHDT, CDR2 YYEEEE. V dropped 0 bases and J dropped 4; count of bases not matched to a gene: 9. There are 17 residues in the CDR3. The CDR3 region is CASSLAWVAGVADTQYF. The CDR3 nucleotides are TGTGCCAGCAGCTTGGCCTGGGTAGCGGGAGTGGCAGATACGCAGTATTTT.

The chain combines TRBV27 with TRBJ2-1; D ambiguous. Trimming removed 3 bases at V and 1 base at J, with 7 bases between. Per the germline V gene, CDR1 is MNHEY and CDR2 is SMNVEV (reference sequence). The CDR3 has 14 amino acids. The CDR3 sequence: CASSFGLSYNEQFF. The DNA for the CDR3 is TGTGCCAGCAGTTTCGGGCTATCCTACAATGAGCAGTTCTTC.

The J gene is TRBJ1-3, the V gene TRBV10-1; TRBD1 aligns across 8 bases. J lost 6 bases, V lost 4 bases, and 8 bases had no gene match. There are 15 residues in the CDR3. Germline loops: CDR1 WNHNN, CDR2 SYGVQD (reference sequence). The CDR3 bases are TGCGCCAGCAGTGTCCGATCGACAGGGGAAAACACCATATATTTT. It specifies CASSVRSTGENTIYF.

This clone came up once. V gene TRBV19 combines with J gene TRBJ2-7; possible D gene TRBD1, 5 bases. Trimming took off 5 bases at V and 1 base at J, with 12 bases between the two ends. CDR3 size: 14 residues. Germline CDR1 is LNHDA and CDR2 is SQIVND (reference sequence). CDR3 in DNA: TGTGCCAGTAGTTTCGGACGGACATCCTACGAGCAGTACTTC. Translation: CASSFGRTSYEQYF.

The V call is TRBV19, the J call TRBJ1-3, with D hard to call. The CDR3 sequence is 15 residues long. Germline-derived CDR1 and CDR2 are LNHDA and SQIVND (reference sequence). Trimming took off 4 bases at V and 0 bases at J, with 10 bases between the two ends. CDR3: CASSTNDPSGNTIYF. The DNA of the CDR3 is TGTGCCAGTAGTACGAATGACCCCTCTGGAAACACCATATATTTT.

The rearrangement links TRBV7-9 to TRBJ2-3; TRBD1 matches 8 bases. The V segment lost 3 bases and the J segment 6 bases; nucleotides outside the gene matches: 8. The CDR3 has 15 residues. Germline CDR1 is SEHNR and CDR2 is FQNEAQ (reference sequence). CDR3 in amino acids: CASSFAGGRSDTQYF. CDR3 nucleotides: TGTGCCAGCAGCTTCGCAGGGGGCCGATCGGATACGCAGTATTTT.

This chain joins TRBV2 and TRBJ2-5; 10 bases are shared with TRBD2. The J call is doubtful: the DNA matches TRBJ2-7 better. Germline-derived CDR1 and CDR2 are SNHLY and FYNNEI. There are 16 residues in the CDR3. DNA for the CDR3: TGTGCCAGCAGTGAAGGATTTAGCGGGGGGTTCTACGAGCAGTACTTC. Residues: CASSEGFSGGFYEQYF.

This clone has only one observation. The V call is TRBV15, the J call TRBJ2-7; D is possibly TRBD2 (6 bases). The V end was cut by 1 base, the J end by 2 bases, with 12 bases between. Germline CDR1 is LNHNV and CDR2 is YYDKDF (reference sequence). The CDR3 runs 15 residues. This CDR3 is CATSRGGGLAYEQYF. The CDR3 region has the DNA TGTGCCACCAGCAGAGGGGGAGGCCTCGCCTACGAGCAGTACTTC. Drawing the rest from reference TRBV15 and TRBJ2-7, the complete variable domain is DAMVIQNPRYQVTQFGKPVTLSCSQTLNHNVMYWYQQKSSQAPKLLFHYYDKDFNNEADTPDNFQSRRPNTSFCFLDIRSPGLGDTAMYLCATSRGGGLAYEQYFGPGTRLTVT.

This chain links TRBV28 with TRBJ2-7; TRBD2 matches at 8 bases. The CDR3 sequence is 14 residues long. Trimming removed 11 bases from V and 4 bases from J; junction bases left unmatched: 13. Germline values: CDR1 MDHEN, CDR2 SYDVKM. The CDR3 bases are TGTGCCTCCCAGGGTGGCGGGGGGATTTACGAGCAGTACTTC. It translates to CASQGGGGIYEQYF.

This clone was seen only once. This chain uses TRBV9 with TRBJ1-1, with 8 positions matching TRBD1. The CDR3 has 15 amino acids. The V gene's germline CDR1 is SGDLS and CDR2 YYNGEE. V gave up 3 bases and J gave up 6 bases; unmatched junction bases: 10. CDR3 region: CASSASGQGLSEAFF. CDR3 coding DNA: TGTGCCAGCAGCGCCAGTGGACAGGGTTTGTCTGAAGCTTTCTTT.

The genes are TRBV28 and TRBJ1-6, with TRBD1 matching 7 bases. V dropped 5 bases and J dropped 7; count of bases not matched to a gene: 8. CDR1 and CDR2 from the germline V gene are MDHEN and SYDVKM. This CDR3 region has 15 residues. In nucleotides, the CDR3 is TGTGCCAGCAGTCCCCCGACAGGGATCAATTCACCCCTCCACTTT. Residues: CASSPPTGINSPLHF.

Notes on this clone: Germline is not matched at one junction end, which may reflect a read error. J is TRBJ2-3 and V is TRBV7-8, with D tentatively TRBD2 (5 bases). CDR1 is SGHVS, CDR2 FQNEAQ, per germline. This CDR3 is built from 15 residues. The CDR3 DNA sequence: TGTGCCAGCAGCCGTAGCAGTTCTAGCACAGATACGCAGTGTTTT. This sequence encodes CASSRSSSSTDTQCF.

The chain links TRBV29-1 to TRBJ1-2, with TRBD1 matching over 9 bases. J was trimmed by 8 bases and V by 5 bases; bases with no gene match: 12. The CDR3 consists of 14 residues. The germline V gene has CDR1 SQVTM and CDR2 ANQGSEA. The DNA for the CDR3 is TGCAGCGTTCCAAGTCCCGGGACAGGGACCGGCTACACCTTC. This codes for CSVPSPGTGTGYTF.

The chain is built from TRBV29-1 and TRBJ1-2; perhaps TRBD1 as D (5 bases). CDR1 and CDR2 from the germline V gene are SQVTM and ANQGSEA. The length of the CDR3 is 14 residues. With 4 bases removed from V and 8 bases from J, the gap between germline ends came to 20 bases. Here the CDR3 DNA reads TGCAGCGTTGGCGGTTGCAGGACCTGGGGGGGCTACACCTTC. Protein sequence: CSVGGCRTWGGYTF.

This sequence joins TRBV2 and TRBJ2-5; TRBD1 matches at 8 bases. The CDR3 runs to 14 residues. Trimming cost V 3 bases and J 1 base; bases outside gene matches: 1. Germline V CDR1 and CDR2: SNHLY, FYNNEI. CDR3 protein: CASSEGQAQETQYF. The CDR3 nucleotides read TGTGCCAGCAGTGAGGGACAGGCCCAAGAGACCCAGTACTTC.